This T cell receptor beta chain comes out of a study of long-term antiretroviral therapy in people with HIV (dated by TCRdb to 2021 to 2024). Background on the whole study: The earliest samples were collected approximately a decade before the 2015 WHO recommendation for immediate ART, a period when ART was typically delayed until CD4 counts fell. A retrospective serial study tested whether changes in peripheral blood TRB repertoire composition and diversity were associated with ART initiation and durable HIV suppression. A total of around 190 cryopreserved PBMC samples came from roughly 30 adults with confirmed HIV infection and were collected serially over a mean of roughly six years (range 1-12). Among the 30 or so participants with HIV, eleven were female. No cross-contamination during QIAcube processing was seen in test extractions of a monoclonal T-cell line run alongside a few dozen polyclonal samples.

The immunoSEQ hsTCRB v3.0 assay was used at survey level resolution to sequence the TRB variable region. The target sequencing depth for TRB was about 40,000-55,000 T-cell genomes per sample. Pooled TRB libraries were sequenced on an Illumina MiSeq with a v3 150-cycle kit. In the paper's pipeline: Analysis of repertoires was carried out in R inside a reproducible Nextflow workflow spanning QC, data transformation and analysis. LymphoSeq2, an R package for exploring AIRR-Seq data, was used to implement the custom analyses. A handful of samples that produced fewer than 5000 total TRB sequences were removed, so 188 HIV repertoires were analyzed. Among the approximately 180 retained HIV repertoires, some 57 were collected before ART initiation and about 130 were collected after ART initiation. Each repertoire was downsampled to 5000 TRB nucleotide sequences, and summary statistics were averaged across 100 downsampling iterations. TRB sequences were retained for analysis only if CDR3 regions of at least seven amino acids were present. Diversity was measured with a Shannon entropy-derived clonality score and the Gini coefficient. In repertoire networks, the top 5000 CDR3 amino acid sequences were linked whenever an edit distance of one separated two sequences. For TRB CDR3 amino acid sequences, GLIPH2 was used to predict antigen specificity groups and MHC restriction. Known CMV, EBV, HIV or tissue antigen associations were flagged by matching CDR3 amino acid sequences against VDJdb and McPAS-TCR. Pre-ART, post-ART and control groups were compared with Wilcoxon signed-rank tests and Holm-Bonferroni correction. Entries here come from immuneACCESS through TCRdb and include only in-frame sequences with V and J called. Some clones fail to appear in such tables; in the studies checked, an unresolved V gene covers under half of the shortfall, and the cause of the remainder is unknown. V, J and clone size were drawn from that table, and D and trimming were deduced from the DNA. The sample has thousands of clones on record, 78% of them singletons. The ten largest account for about 9.4% of the sample.

On this clone itself: The antigen it binds to is not known. Nothing much larger sits one base from this clone, and base qualities are not available.

Summary of the overall study and its limitations: At every time point, the repertoire was dominated by expanded TRB clones first identified before ART initiation, although this dominance fluctuated and, in many PLHIV, declined after ART. Starting ART was linked to a significant rise in TRB diversity, yet even after long-term ART the diversity remained significantly lower than in transplant donor controls. Samples dated from about 2003 to 2018, and the ART regimens used may be less effective than current ones. Owing to limited PBMC availability, only the TCR beta chain was sequenced, without alpha chain pairing. Because pre-ART samples had limited cell numbers, unsorted PBMC were profiled rather than sorted CD4+ and CD8+ T cells. Compared with controls, HIV repertoires had narrower CDR3 length ranges, and the network structure pointed to an antigen-experienced repertoire that shifted only slightly toward naive after ART. No data were available on ART adherence, viral resistance or therapy changes, limiting inferences about post-ART repertoire changes.

Participants were included only if at least one PBMC sample before ART initiation and at least two post-ART samples were available. Treatment was received in the United States of America by all participants with HIV. Before DNA extraction, cryopreserved samples containing roughly 1-10 million PBMC were thawed and washed. At the time of the earliest PBMC sample, participants with HIV were aged between about 23 and 54 years. Per participant, PBMC samples came from 1-4 timepoints prior to ART initiation and 2-8 timepoints following ART initiation, for a median of 7 samples. For every participant, serial HIV viral load, CD4+ T-cell count, ART history and demographic data were obtained. A Qiagen kit on a QIAcube was used to extract genomic DNA from unsorted PBMC, with samples processed in batches of 12. From the cysteine through the phenylalanine, the CDR3 covers 13 amino acids. The entry retains the CDR3 DNA only, 39 bases that are in frame from base 1. A distance of 3 bases separates the germline ends of V and J, which lose 2 bases and 1 base respectively. CDR1 and CDR2 were assigned from the germline V gene as ENHRY and SYGVKD.

The chain links TRBV10-3 with TRBJ1-5; the D gene remains uncertain. The material was unsorted PBMCs, obtained 1.8 years before starting antiretroviral therapy. The receptor's source is a man in his forties with HIV. The CDR3 region has the sequence CAISEESNQPQHF. The DNA sequence is TGTGCCATCAGTGAGGAGAGCAATCAGCCCCAGCATTTT.